One and the same sample provided the 8 T cell receptor beta chains below, sequenced in a study of shared clonotypes between healthy human individuals. This table comes from immunoSEQ multiplex PCR, and its TCRdb copy is limited to in-frame clones, with some not included. Here the sample spans around 1.9 million clones, over 85% being singletons. In the naive CD8 group, cells lacked CD45RO and were positively selected for CCR7, so terminally differentiated effector memory CD45RA+ cells were left out. Sequenced input: naive CD8+ T cells from PBMCs. These receptor sequences come from a man aged 18-30 years in good health. Some clones in this sample may be carry-over from other donors' samples.

This rearrangement joins TRBV7-9 to TRBJ2-3; 7 bases fit TRBD1. The CDR3 is 16 residues long. After removal of 3 bases from V and 6 bases from J, the junction contained 12 bases not matched to a gene. Germline CDR1 is SEHNR and CDR2 is FQNEAQ (reference sequence). This CDR3 is CASSFPTGQYSDTQYF. Here the CDR3 DNA reads TGTGCCAGCAGCTTCCCTACGGGACAGTACAGCGATACGCAGTATTTT.

Worth noting for this clone: Different DNA sequences within this sample yield the same CDR3. The V and J genes are TRBV28 and TRBJ1-1, with TRBD1 matching 7 bases. Germline V CDR1 and CDR2: MDHEN, SYDVKM. The CDR3 is made up of 13 amino acids. The junction had 5 bases not matched to a gene; V was cut back by 6 bases and J by 4 bases. The CDR3 nucleotides are TGTGCCAGCAGCCGAACAGGGGCCACTGAAGCTTTCTTT. Protein: CASSRTGATEAFF.

This clone was detected only a few times. The chain joins TRBV19 to TRBJ1-1; D gene ambiguous. Trimming shortened V by 0 bases and J by 6 bases, and 11 bases separated the two germline ends. The CDR3 consists of 14 residues. The germline CDR1 and CDR2 sequences are LNHDA and SQIVND (reference sequence). As DNA, the CDR3 is TGTGCCAGTAGTATAGATGTCGGGTTCCCTGAAGCTTTCTTT. Protein product: CASSIDVGFPEAFF.

The chain has TRBV7-9 and TRBJ2-1; 8 bases are shared with TRBD2. Germline V lookup: CDR1 SEHNR, CDR2 FQNEAQ (reference sequence). The CDR3 length is 14 residues. The V gene end was trimmed by 4 bases and the J gene end by 7 bases; junction bases not matched to a gene: 6. CDR3 residues: CASSSWTSLNEQFF. For the CDR3, the DNA is TGTGCCAGCAGCTCATGGACTAGCTTAAATGAGCAGTTCTTC.

The rearrangement uses TRBV30 and TRBJ1-5, with D unclear. Germline V gene lookup returns CDR1 GTSNPN and CDR2 SVGIG (reference sequence). The CDR3 contains 13 residues. Trimming left V 3 bases short and J 1 base short, with 7 bases between. The CDR3: CAWRGPSNQPQHF. The CDR3 nucleotides read TGTGCCTGGAGAGGTCCCAGCAATCAGCCCCAGCATTTT.

The V and J genes are TRBV21-1 and TRBJ2-7; TRBD1 is taken as the D call from the table, unchecked against the DNA. TRBV21-1 counts as a pseudogene. The CDR3 is made up of 12 amino acids. CDR3 sequence: CASGDSSYEQYF. CDR3 DNA: TGTGCCAGCGGGGACAGCAGCTACGAGCAGTACTTC.

The chain recombines TRBV27 with TRBJ2-6; D is perhaps TRBD1 or TRBD2 (6 bases each). CDR3 length: 17 residues. CDR1 is MNHEY, CDR2 SMNVEV, per germline (reference sequence). The germline V and J ends were trimmed by 6 bases and 3 bases, with 18 bases remaining between them. CDR3 nucleotides: TGTGCCAGCAGACCCCCGGAGGGGGAGAGTGGGGCCAACGTCCTGACTTTC. Translation: CASRPPEGESGANVLTF.

This CDR3 reads CSVEGRTGPRGYNEQFF. CDR3 DNA: TGCAGCGTTGAAGGCCGTACAGGTCCCAGAGGTTACAATGAGCAGTTCTTC. V gene TRBV29-1 combines with J gene TRBJ2-1, with a weak D call TRBD1 (5 bases). Germline CDR1 reads SQVTM; CDR2 reads ANQGSEA. The CDR3 consists of 17 residues. Trimming removed 1 base at V and 4 bases at J, with 20 bases between.